What follows are 24 T cell receptor beta chains derived from one specimen sequenced in a study of blood T cell repertoires in COVID-19 (dated by TCRdb to the early 2020s). To prepare the library, the immunoSEQ multiplex PCR assay was applied. In TCRdb, the immuneACCESS table is reduced to in-frame sequences with V and J assigned. These tables do not hold every clone; where another copy was compared, an unresolved V gene accounts for under half, and the others remain unexplained. For this sample there are fewer than 250,000 clones; roughly 85% appear just once. The ten largest clones take up about 3.6% of the sample. Sequenced sample: PBMCs or T cells enriched from blood (not recorded which). The receptor set was obtained from a woman in her thirties or forties who had been exposed to COVID-19.

This chain links TRBV18 with TRBJ2-3; possible D gene TRBD1, 6 bases. The CDR3 spans 17 residues. CDR1 KGHSH and CDR2 LQKENI come from the germline V gene. The V gene lost 8 bases and the J gene lost 0 bases, with 21 bases spanning the gap. The CDR3 DNA follows: TGTGCCAGCCCCCCAGGGGAGTTGGACTGGAGCACAGATACGCAGTATTTT. Its translation: CASPPGELDWSTDTQYF. Full variable domain (remainder filled in from reference TRBV18 and TRBJ2-3): NAGVMQNPRHLVRRRGQEARLRCSPMKGHSHVYWYRQLPEEGLKFMVYLQKENIIDESGMPKERFSAEFPKEGPSILRIQQVVRGDSAAYFCASPPGELDWSTDTQYFGPGTRLTVL.

The chain links TRBV9 to TRBJ2-3, with TRBD2 matching over 15 bases. Losses at the gene ends were 3 bases for V and 4 bases for J; bases not matched to a gene: 6. From germline, CDR1 is SGDLS and CDR2 YYNGEE. This CDR3 has 17 residues. The CDR3 loop is CASSAAWTSGGADTQYF. In DNA form, the CDR3 reads TGTGCCAGCAGCGCCGCGTGGACTAGCGGGGGGGCAGATACGCAGTATTTT. Full variable domain (rest looked up from reference TRBV9 and TRBJ2-3): DSGVTQTPKHLITATGQRVTLRCSPRSGDLSVYWYQQSLDQGLQFLIQYYNGEERAKGNILERFSAQQFPDLHSELNLSSLELGDSALYFCASSAAWTSGGADTQYFGPGTRLTVL.

The rearrangement links TRBV11-2 to TRBJ1-1, with D possibly TRBD1 on 5 matching bases. CDR1 is SGHAT and CDR2 is FQNNGV in the germline V gene. The CDR3 extends over 12 amino acids. Trimming stripped 4 bases from V and 6 bases from J, with 9 bases between. CDR3 nucleotide sequence: TGTGCCAGCAGCTGGGGCCACGCTGAAGCTTTCTTT. This sequence encodes CASSWGHAEAFF.

The chain combines TRBV18 with TRBJ2-2, with D possibly matching TRBD2 (7 bases). Germline CDR1 is KGHSH and CDR2 is LQKENI. The CDR3 has 16 residues. Trimming left V 8 bases short and J 1 base short, with 17 bases between. CDR3 sequence: CASPTERGGNTGELFF. As DNA, the CDR3 is TGTGCCAGCCCTACTGAGAGGGGGGGGAACACCGGGGAGCTGTTTTTT.

The rearrangement uses TRBV6-2 or TRBV6-3 and TRBJ1-5, with D maybe TRBD1 (5 bases). The CDR3 spans 15 residues. V lost 4 bases to trimming and J lost 7 bases, with 17 bases between them. CDR1 and CDR2 (germline): MNHEY, SVGEGT. DNA for the CDR3: TGTGCCAGCAGTTCCGTCGGGGGTCTTAGCCAGCCCCAGCATTTT. Translation gives CASSSVGGLSQPQHF.

The chain is built from TRBV11-3 and TRBJ2-2; D is ambiguous. CDR3 length: 12 amino acids. CDR1 is SGHNT and CDR2 is YENEEA in the germline V gene. Trimming shortened V by 5 bases and J by 3 bases, and 4 bases separated the two germline ends. CDR3 region: CASSPYTGELFF. CDR3 DNA: TGTGCCAGCAGCCCCTACACCGGGGAGCTGTTTTTT.

The chain employs TRBV7-3 and TRBJ1-1; D gene ambiguous. The V gene lost 4 bases and the J gene lost 4 bases, with 7 bases spanning the gap. Germline lookup yields CDR1 SGHTA and CDR2 FQGTGA. The CDR3 totals 12 residues. CDR3 DNA sequence: TGTGCCAGCAGCTCCCGGGGCACTGAAGCTTTCTTT. Translation gives CASSSRGTEAFF.

This clone was detected a few times. Other DNA sequences in the same sample also yield this CDR3. This chain connects TRBV12-3 or TRBV12-4 to TRBJ1-2, with D perhaps TRBD1 (5 bases). The CDR3 sequence is 13 residues long. The V end was cut by 3 bases, the J end by 8 bases, with 13 bases between. Written as DNA, the CDR3 is TGTGCCAGCAGTTTTGACCAGGGTCTAGGCTACACCTTC. It translates to CASSFDQGLGYTF.

This chain joins TRBV6-5 and TRBJ2-7, with 7 positions matching TRBD1. Per germline, CDR1 MNHEY and CDR2 SVGAGI. V trimming: 9 bases; J trimming: 2 bases; junction bases outside the gene matches: 7. This CDR3 is built from 13 residues. The CDR3 protein is CASGTAKPYEQYF. CDR3 bases: TGTGCCAGTGGGACAGCGAAACCCTACGAGCAGTACTTC.

The rearrangement uses TRBV18 and TRBJ1-2; no reliable D call. Germline lookup yields CDR1 KGHSH and CDR2 LQKENI. CDR3 length: 13 residues. V gave up 6 bases and J gave up 6 bases, with 14 bases separating them. The CDR3 spells CASSPGMEHGYTF. The DNA of the CDR3 is TGTGCCAGCTCCCCCGGGATGGAGCATGGCTACACCTTC.

CDR3 residues: CASSPPGQSSGANVLTF. CDR3 nucleotides: TGCGCCAGCAGTCCGCCGGGACAGAGCTCTGGGGCCAACGTCCTGACTTTC. The J gene is TRBJ2-6, the V gene TRBV5-1, with TRBD1 matching 7 bases. Germline CDR1 is SGHRS and CDR2 is YFSETQ. CDR3 length equals 17 residues. V trimming: 5 bases; J trimming: 0 bases; junction bases outside the gene matches: 8.

This clone has a single count. V is TRBV2 and J is TRBJ1-1; 7 positions agree with TRBD1. This CDR3 region has 16 residues. The trim removed 7 bases at V and 2 bases at J, leaving 13 bases unmatched. Germline CDR1 is SNHLY and CDR2 is FYNNEI. Here the CDR3 DNA reads TGTGCCAGCAACCCGACAGGGTTGACCGCAAACACTGAAGCTTTCTTT. It yields the protein CASNPTGLTANTEAFF.

This clone turned up a few times. The gene calls are TRBV9 and TRBJ1-3; D is unclear. CDR1 is SGDLS and CDR2 is YYNGEE in the germline V gene. This CDR3 is 13 amino acids long. V was cut by 0 bases and J by 8 bases, with 9 bases left in between. CDR3 DNA: TGTGCCAGCAGCGTAGGTACGGTCGACACCATATATTTT. This translates into CASSVGTVDTIYF.

The chain recombines TRBV19 with TRBJ1-5, with 8 bases matching TRBD1. Trimming cost V 5 bases and J 3 bases; bases outside gene matches: 6. The length of the CDR3 is 15 residues. The germline gives CDR1 LNHDA, CDR2 SQIVND (reference sequence). CDR3 sequence: CASSAQTGDNQPQHF. In DNA form, the CDR3 reads TGTGCCAGTAGTGCCCAGACAGGGGACAATCAGCCCCAGCATTTT.

This rearrangement joins TRBV7-2 to TRBJ1-2; D remains unclear. The length of the CDR3 is 16 residues. Trimming cost V 5 bases and J 0 bases, with 16 bases left between them. Germline lookup yields CDR1 SGHTA and CDR2 FQGNSA. The CDR3 nucleotides are TGTGCCAGCAGCCTCGATCGACTATTTTCTAACTATGGCTACACCTTC. Translation: CASSLDRLFSNYGYTF.

The chain joins TRBV27 to TRBJ1-1, with D maybe TRBD1 (5 bases). Germline CDR1 reads MNHEY; CDR2 reads SMNVEV (reference sequence). Trimming cost V 4 bases and J 1 base, with 13 bases left between them. The CDR3 is made up of 15 amino acids. CDR3 DNA sequence: TGTGCCAGCAGTTCTTTGGGACTGAAGAACACTGAAGCTTTCTTT. Its protein product is CASSSLGLKNTEAFF.

The rearrangement joins TRBV7-8 to TRBJ1-4; 7 bases are shared with TRBD1. The CDR3 has 14 residues. In germline, CDR1 is SGHVS, CDR2 FQNEAQ. The V gene end was trimmed by 5 bases and the J gene end by 5 bases; junction bases not matched to a gene: 5. CDR3 residues: CASSPRDRNEKLFF. CDR3 DNA sequence: TGTGCCAGCAGCCCCCGGGACAGAAATGAAAAACTGTTTTTT.

This clone has only a few counts. This sequence joins TRBV5-1 and TRBJ1-1, with 7 bases that match TRBD1. V lost 4 bases, J lost 0 bases, and 6 bases stayed unmatched. In germline, CDR1 is SGHRS, CDR2 YFSETQ. The CDR3 length is 15 residues. CDR3 sequence: CASSLRTGMNTEAFF. The CDR3, as DNA: TGCGCCAGCAGCCTCCGGACAGGAATGAACACTGAAGCTTTCTTT. Full variable domain (remainder filled in from reference TRBV5-1 and TRBJ1-1): KAGVTQTPRYLIKTRGQQVTLSCSPISGHRSVSWYQQTPGQGLQFLFEYFSETQRNKGNFPGRFSGRQFSNSRSEMNVSTLELGDSALYLCASSLRTGMNTEAFFGQGTRLTVV.

The V call is TRBV27, the J call TRBJ1-6; 8 positions match TRBD1. The CDR3 runs to 16 residues. Germline V CDR1 and CDR2: MNHEY, SMNVEV (reference sequence). After removal of 6 bases from V and 3 bases from J, the junction contained 7 bases not matched to a gene. The CDR3, as DNA: TGTGCCAGCAGCAGAAGGACAGGGCACTATAATTCACCCCTCCACTTT. Residues: CASSRRTGHYNSPLHF.

The chain has TRBV19 and TRBJ1-6, with D unresolved. Per the germline V gene, CDR1 is LNHDA and CDR2 is SQIVND (reference sequence). The CDR3 covers 15 residues. The ends were cut back, 0 bases at V and 8 bases at J, with 11 bases in the middle. Written as DNA, the CDR3 is TGTGCCAGTAGTATAGATTCGGTCTCCGATTCACCCCTCCACTTT. Protein product: CASSIDSVSDSPLHF.

The rearrangement links TRBV6-5 to TRBJ1-1; weak D call: TRBD1 (5 bases). The V gene lost 6 bases and the J gene lost 6 bases, with 17 bases spanning the gap. The length of the CDR3 is 14 residues. Germline CDR1 reads MNHEY; CDR2 reads SVGAGI. The CDR3 loop reads CASSPLFRTSEAFF. CDR3 sequence (DNA): TGTGCCAGCAGCCCCCTTTTTCGGACATCTGAAGCTTTCTTT.

The J gene is TRBJ1-3, the V gene TRBV7-8; the match to TRBD1 covers 9 bases. This CDR3 has 14 residues. V gave up 8 bases and J gave up 2 bases; unmatched junction bases: 4. Germline V gene data show CDR1 as SGHVS and CDR2 as FQNEAQ. CDR3 sequence reads: CASGGQGAGNTIYF. CDR3 nucleotide sequence: TGTGCCAGCGGGGGACAGGGTGCTGGAAACACCATATATTTT.

This chain links TRBV5-6 with TRBJ2-2, with unresolved D. Germline CDR1 reads SGHDT; CDR2 reads YYEEEE. CDR3 length equals 13 residues. Trimming cost V 7 bases and J 5 bases, with 12 bases left between them. In nucleotides, the CDR3 is TGTGCCAGCGCTTCGGGTTTTACCGGGGAGCTGTTTTTT. Its translation: CASASGFTGELFF.

The chain links TRBV5-4 to TRBJ1-2, with unresolved D. Trimming pared 4 bases from V and 4 bases from J, leaving 20 bases between. Germline V gives CDR1 SGHNT, CDR2 YYREEE (reference sequence). The CDR3 consists of 16 residues. For the CDR3, the DNA is TGTGCCAGCAGCGCCGCCCGGTCCTACAGCGGCTATGGCTACACCTTC. Amino acids: CASSAARSYSGYGYTF.